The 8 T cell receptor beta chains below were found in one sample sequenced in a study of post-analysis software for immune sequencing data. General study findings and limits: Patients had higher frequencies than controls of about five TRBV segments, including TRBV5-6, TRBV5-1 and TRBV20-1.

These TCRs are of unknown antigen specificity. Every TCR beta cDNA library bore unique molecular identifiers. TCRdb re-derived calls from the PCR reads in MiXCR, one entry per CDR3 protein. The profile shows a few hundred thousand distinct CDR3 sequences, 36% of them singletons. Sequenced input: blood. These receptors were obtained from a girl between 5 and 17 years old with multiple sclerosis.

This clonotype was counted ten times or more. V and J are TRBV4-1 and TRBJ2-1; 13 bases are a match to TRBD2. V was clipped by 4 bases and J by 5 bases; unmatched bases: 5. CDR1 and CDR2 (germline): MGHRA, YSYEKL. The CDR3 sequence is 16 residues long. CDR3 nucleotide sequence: TGCGCCAGCAGCCTTCCCGGACTAGCGGGAGACAATGAGCAGTTCTTC. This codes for CASSLPGLAGDNEQFF.

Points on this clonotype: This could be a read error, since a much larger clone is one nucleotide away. The CDR3 loop reads CSAFPDRHDQPQHF. For the CDR3, the DNA is TGCAGTGCTTTCCCGGACAGACACGATCAGCCCCAGCATTTT. V is TRBV20-1 and J is TRBJ1-5, with D perhaps matching TRBD1 (6 bases). The CDR3 has 14 residues. V lost 5 bases, J lost 5 bases, and 16 bases lay in between. Germline V gene lookup returns CDR1 DFQATT and CDR2 SNEGSKA (reference sequence).

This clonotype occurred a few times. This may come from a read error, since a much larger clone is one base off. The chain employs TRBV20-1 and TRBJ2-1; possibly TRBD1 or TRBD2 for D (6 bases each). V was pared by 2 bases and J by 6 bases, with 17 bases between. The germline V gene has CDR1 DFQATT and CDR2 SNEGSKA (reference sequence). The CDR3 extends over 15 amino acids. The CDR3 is CSARPGRDNSNEQFF. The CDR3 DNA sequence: TGCAGTGCTAGACCAGGGCGGGACAACTCCAATGAGCAGTTCTTC.

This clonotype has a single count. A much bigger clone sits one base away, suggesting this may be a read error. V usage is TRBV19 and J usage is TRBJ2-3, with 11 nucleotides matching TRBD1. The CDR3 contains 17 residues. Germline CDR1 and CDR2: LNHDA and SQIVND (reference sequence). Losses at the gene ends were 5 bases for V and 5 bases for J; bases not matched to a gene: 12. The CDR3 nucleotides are TGTGCCAGTAGTGCCTTGTCCGGGACAGGGGGTATAGATACGCAGTATTTT. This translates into CASSALSGTGGIDTQYF. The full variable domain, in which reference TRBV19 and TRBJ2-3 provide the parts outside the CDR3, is DGGITQSPKYLFRKEGQNVTLSCEQNLNHDAMYWYRQDPGQGLRLIYYSQIVNDFQKGDIAEGYSVSREKKESFPLTVTSAQKNPTAFYLCASSALSGTGGIDTQYFGPGTRLTVL.

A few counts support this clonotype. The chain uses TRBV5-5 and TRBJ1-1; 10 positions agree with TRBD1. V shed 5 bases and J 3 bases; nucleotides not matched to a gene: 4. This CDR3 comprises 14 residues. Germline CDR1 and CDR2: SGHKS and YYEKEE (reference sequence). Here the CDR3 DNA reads TGTGCCAGCAGTTCGGACAGGGGGTACACTGAAGCTTTCTTT. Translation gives CASSSDRGYTEAFF.

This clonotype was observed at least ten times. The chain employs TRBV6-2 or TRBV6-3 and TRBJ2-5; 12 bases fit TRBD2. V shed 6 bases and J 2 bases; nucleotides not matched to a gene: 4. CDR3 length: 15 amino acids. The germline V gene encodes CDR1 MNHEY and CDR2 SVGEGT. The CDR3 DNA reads TGTGCCAGCAGCCCGGGGACTAGCGGGCAAGAGACCCAGTACTTC. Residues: CASSPGTSGQETQYF.

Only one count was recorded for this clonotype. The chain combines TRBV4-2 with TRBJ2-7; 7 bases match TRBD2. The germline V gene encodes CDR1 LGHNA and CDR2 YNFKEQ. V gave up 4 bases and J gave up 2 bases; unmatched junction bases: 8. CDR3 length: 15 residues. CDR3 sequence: CASSRETGGPYEQYF. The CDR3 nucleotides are TGTGCCAGCAGCCGAGAGACGGGAGGTCCCTACGAGCAGTACTTC.

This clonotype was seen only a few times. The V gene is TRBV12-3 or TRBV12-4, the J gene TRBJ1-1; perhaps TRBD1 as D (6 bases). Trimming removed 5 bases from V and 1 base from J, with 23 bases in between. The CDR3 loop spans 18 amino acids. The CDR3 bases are TGTGCCAGCAGTACCAGTGGGGCCAGGGGCGGTCCGAACACTGAAGCTTTCTTT. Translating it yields CASSTSGARGGPNTEAFF.